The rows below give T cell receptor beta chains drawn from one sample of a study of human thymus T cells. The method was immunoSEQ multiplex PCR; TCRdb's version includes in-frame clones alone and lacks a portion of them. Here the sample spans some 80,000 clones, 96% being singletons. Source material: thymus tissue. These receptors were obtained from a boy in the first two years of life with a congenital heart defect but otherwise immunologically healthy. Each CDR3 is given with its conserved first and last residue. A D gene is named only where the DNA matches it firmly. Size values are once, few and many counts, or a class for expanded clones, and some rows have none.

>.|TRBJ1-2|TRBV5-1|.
CASRRDGFYGYTF
TGCGCCAGCAGGCGGGACGGATTTTATGGCTACACCTTC
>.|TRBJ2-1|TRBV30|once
CAWSLKTANSKKNGSCNEQFF
TGTGCCTGGAGTCTAAAGACAGCCAATTCCAAAAAAAACGGGTCTTGCAATGAGCAGTTCTTC
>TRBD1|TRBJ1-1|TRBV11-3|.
CASSPGTGVKGNTEAFF
TGTGCCAGCAGCCCCGGGACAGGGGTAAAAGGGAACACTGAAGCTTTCTTT
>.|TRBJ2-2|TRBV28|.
CASSFRTVGTGELFF
TGTGCCAGCAGCTTCCGGACAGTTGGGACCGGGGAGCTGTTTTTT
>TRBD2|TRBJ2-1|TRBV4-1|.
CASARTSGAGYNEQFF
TGCGCCAGCGCCCGGACTAGCGGGGCGGGATACAATGAGCAGTTCTTC
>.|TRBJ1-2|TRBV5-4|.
CASSLVTATPGGYTF
TGTGCCAGCAGCTTGGTGACAGCGACACCCGGAGGCTACACCTTC
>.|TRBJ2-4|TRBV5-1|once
CASSLAGENIQYF
TGCGCCAGCAGCTTGGCCGGGGAAAACATTCAGTACTTC
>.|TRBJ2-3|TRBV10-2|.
CASQNRDTQYF
TGCGCCAGCCAAAACAGGGATACGCAGTATTTT
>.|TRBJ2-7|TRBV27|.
CASSQGTRRHEQYF
TGTGCCAGCAGCCAGGGAACGAGGAGGCACGAGCAGTACTTC
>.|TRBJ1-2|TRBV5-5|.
CASSLVRQGRMGYGYTF
TGTGCCAGCAGCTTGGTAAGGCAGGGGAGAATGGGCTATGGCTACACCTTC
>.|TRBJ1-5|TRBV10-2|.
CASSRAGTNQPQHF
TGCGCCAGCAGCAGGGCAGGGACCAATCAGCCCCAGCATTTT